The 5 T cell receptor beta chains in this list originate from one sample, sequenced in a study of cytomegalovirus exposure and HLA in healthy donors. Some clones are missing from TCRdb's copy, which holds only in-frame ones; the method was immunoSEQ multiplex PCR. The table has some 76,000 clones, 94% seen once; the top ten hold 2.1%. The source material was PBMCs. The receptors originated from a woman younger than 30 in good health and CMV-seronegative.

The chain recombines TRBV28 with TRBJ2-7, with 13 bases aligning to TRBD2. The trim removed 1 base at V and 7 bases at J, leaving 4 bases unmatched. Germline V gene data show CDR1 as MDHEN and CDR2 as SYDVKM. This CDR3 comprises 15 residues. CDR3 sequence (DNA): TGTGCCAGCAGTTTATCACTAGCGGGAGGGCTTGAGCAGTACTTC. Translating it yields CASSLSLAGGLEQYF.

The CDR3 DNA reads as TGTGCCAGCAGCATACAGACCGGGAACTCCTACAATGAGCAGTTCTTC. Encoded protein: CASSIQTGNSYNEQFF. V gene TRBV13 combines with J gene TRBJ2-1; the D gene is possibly TRBD2 (5 bases). This CDR3 comprises 16 residues. The V end lost 5 bases, the J end lost 0 bases, and 14 bases lay between the germline ends. Germline values: CDR1 PRHDT, CDR2 FYEKMQ (reference sequence).

The rearrangement links TRBV6-5 to TRBJ2-5; the match to TRBD1 covers 7 bases. Trimming took 5 bases from V and 0 from J; bases not matched to a gene: 6. Germline CDR1 reads MNHEY; CDR2 reads SVGAGI. This CDR3 comprises 15 residues. The CDR3 region is CASSNRDRNQETQYF. The CDR3 bases are TGTGCCAGCAGTAACCGGGACAGAAACCAAGAGACCCAGTACTTC.

The CDR3 sequence: CASSQDLGNNQPQHF. The DNA for the CDR3 is TGTGCCAGCAGCCAAGATCTAGGAAACAATCAGCCCCAGCATTTT. The gene calls are TRBV4-2 and TRBJ1-5; unclear D gene. This CDR3 is 15 amino acids long. The V end was cut by 0 bases, the J end by 3 bases, with 9 bases between. The germline gives CDR1 LGHNA, CDR2 YNFKEQ.

The rearrangement uses TRBV19 and TRBJ1-5; tentative D call: TRBD1 (5 bases). V lost 5 bases, J lost 0 bases, and 14 bases lay in between. CDR3 size: 16 residues. In germline, CDR1 is LNHDA, CDR2 SQIVND (reference sequence). CDR3 protein: CASSSPDKYSNQPQHF. CDR3 sequence (DNA): TGTGCCAGTAGTTCTCCGGACAAATATAGCAATCAGCCCCAGCATTTT.